The 13 T cell receptor beta chains presented below share a single source sample, sequenced in a study of neurological immune-mediated disorders. TCRdb independently ran MiXCR on the 5' RACE reads; one entry per CDR3 protein. The sample holds 70,000 to 90,000 distinct CDR3 sequences, about 5% seen once. The specimen was PBMCs. Receptor source: a woman aged 30 to 39 with multiple sclerosis.

The chain couples TRBV6-2 or TRBV6-3 to TRBJ2-3; D is undetermined. Germline V gives CDR1 MNHEY, CDR2 SVGEGT. The CDR3 contains 12 residues. The V end lost 4 bases, the J end lost 4 bases, and 6 bases lay between the germline ends. CDR3 sequence: CASSSTSDTQYF. The CDR3 bases are TGTGCCAGCAGTTCCACATCAGATACGCAGTATTTT.

This clonotype was picked up many times. This chain uses TRBV20-1 with TRBJ2-3, with 7 bases fitting TRBD2. V shed 2 bases and J 1 base; nucleotides not matched to a gene: 0. The CDR3 runs to 13 residues. Germline values: CDR1 DFQATT, CDR2 SNEGSKA (reference sequence). This CDR3 is CSARSGGTDTQYF. Written as DNA, the CDR3 is TGCAGTGCTAGAAGCGGGGGCACAGATACGCAGTATTTT.

There are many counts of this clonotype. This rearrangement joins TRBV6-6 to TRBJ1-5; D perhaps matches TRBD1 (5 bases). CDR1 is MNHNY, CDR2 SVGAGI, per germline (reference sequence). Trimming took off 7 bases at V and 2 bases at J, with 15 bases between the two ends. The CDR3 extends over 15 amino acids. CDR3 in DNA: TGTGCCAGCATCAACCCCGGGACCCGCAATCAGCCCCAGCATTTT. Its protein product is CASINPGTRNQPQHF.

This clonotype has at least ten counts. The chain employs TRBV20-1 and TRBJ1-6, with D maybe TRBD1 (6 bases). Deletions cut 3 bases from V and 9 bases from J, with 18 bases between. The CDR3 loop spans 15 amino acids. CDR1 is DFQATT and CDR2 is SNEGSKA in the germline V gene (reference sequence). CDR3 residues: CSARASGGFGSPLHF. The CDR3 region has the DNA TGCAGTGCTAGGGCGAGCGGGGGCTTCGGTTCACCCCTCCACTTT.

The chain recombines TRBV27 with TRBJ2-3; possibly TRBD2 for D (5 bases). The CDR3 contains 14 residues. Between the trimmed V and J ends, which lost 0 bases and 2 bases, there was a span of 6 bases. The V gene's germline CDR1 is MNHEY and CDR2 SMNVEV (reference sequence). In DNA, the CDR3 is TGTGCCAGCAGTTTATCGCGGGTCACAGATACGCAGTATTTT. Translated: CASSLSRVTDTQYF.

This clonotype was detected many times. V usage is TRBV20-1 and J usage is TRBJ2-2; unclear D gene. From germline, CDR1 is DFQATT and CDR2 SNEGSKA (reference sequence). V lost 1 base, J lost 6 bases, and 9 bases lay in between. This CDR3 has 13 residues. CDR3 loop: CSARASGSGELFF. The CDR3 DNA sequence: TGCAGTGCTAGAGCTTCCGGGTCCGGGGAGCTGTTTTTT.

This clonotype was recorded many times. This chain joins TRBV20-1 and TRBJ2-7; D gene ambiguous. The germline V gene has CDR1 DFQATT and CDR2 SNEGSKA (reference sequence). V was clipped by 0 bases and J by 3 bases, with 9 bases between them. This CDR3 region has 13 residues. The CDR3 here is CSAREQSDYEQYF. The CDR3 DNA reads as TGCAGTGCTAGAGAACAGTCCGACTACGAGCAGTACTTC.

This clonotype came up many times. The chain combines TRBV20-1 with TRBJ2-1, with 11 positions matching TRBD2. Per germline, CDR1 DFQATT and CDR2 SNEGSKA (reference sequence). The CDR3 extends over 17 amino acids. With 1 base clipped from V and 0 bases from J, the junction kept 5 bases outside the gene matches. CDR3 protein: CSARGLAGGFSYNEQFF. CDR3 sequence (DNA): TGCAGTGCTAGAGGCCTAGCGGGAGGTTTCTCCTACAATGAGCAGTTCTTC.

This clonotype has a count of ten or more. This chain uses TRBV12-3 or TRBV12-4 with TRBJ2-1; TRBD1 matches 8 bases. The length of the CDR3 is 15 residues. V shed 3 bases and J 6 bases; nucleotides not matched to a gene: 7. The CDR3 coding sequence is TGTGCCAGCAGTTTCGGGACAGGCCCAGCCAATGAGCAGTTCTTC. Translating gives CASSFGTGPANEQFF.

This clonotype was detected only a few times. The chain is built from TRBV18 and TRBJ2-1, with 11 bases fitting TRBD2. CDR1 is KGHSH, CDR2 LQKENI, per germline. The CDR3 extends over 15 amino acids. V was clipped by 2 bases and J by 6 bases; unmatched bases: 3. The CDR3 region has the DNA TGTGCCAGCTCACCAAGGCTAGCGGGAGGCAATGAGCAGTTCTTC. Translated, it gives CASSPRLAGGNEQFF.

This clonotype was found many times. The chain employs TRBV12-3 or TRBV12-4 and TRBJ2-1; no clear D. This CDR3 is built from 15 residues. The V gene lost 6 bases and the J gene lost 4 bases, with 16 bases spanning the gap. This chain's CDR3 is CASSAPSARYNEQFF. CDR3 DNA: TGTGCCAGCAGCGCTCCGTCAGCTAGATACAATGAGCAGTTCTTC.

This clonotype was counted at least ten times. This sequence joins TRBV7-2 and TRBJ2-5; 7 positions agree with TRBD2. The CDR3 spans 15 residues. V shed 2 bases, J shed 2 bases, and the junction held 5 bases outside the gene matches. The germline gives CDR1 SGHTA, CDR2 FQGNSA. The chain's CDR3 is CASSLRAGRQETQYF. CDR3 nucleotide sequence: TGTGCCAGCAGCTTAAGAGCGGGACGTCAAGAGACCCAGTACTTC.

This clonotype appeared many times. The chain links TRBV20-1 to TRBJ1-1, with 7 bases fitting TRBD1. This CDR3 is built from 14 residues. The V segment lost 1 base and the J segment 1 base; nucleotides outside the gene matches: 3. The germline V gene has CDR1 DFQATT and CDR2 SNEGSKA (reference sequence). In DNA form, the CDR3 reads TGCAGTGCTAGAGCGGACAGGTCGAACACTGAAGCTTTCTTT. Encoded protein: CSARADRSNTEAFF.